The rows below give T cell receptor beta chains drawn from one sample of a study of spatial heterogeneity in lung cancer. MiXCR, run by TCRdb on the 5' RACE reads, gives a single entry per CDR3 protein. The data contain over 95,000 distinct CDR3 sequences, about a tenth of them singletons. Here the sequenced sample was PBMCs, taken at follow-up. These receptors all stem from a female donor with early-stage non-small cell lung cancer. The CDR3 runs from the conserved cysteine through the conserved F or W. D genes are given only for firm matches. Size values are once, few and many counts, or a class for expanded clones, and some rows have none.

TGTGCCAGCAGTTTGGCATTTGGGTCTAAAGAGCAGTTCTTC	CASSLAFGSKEQFF	TRBV28	TRBJ2-1	.	.
TGTGCCAGCAGTCCAATTGGGACAGCGAATTCACCCCTCCACTTT	CASSPIGTANSPLHF	TRBV28	TRBJ1-6	.	TRBD1
TGTGCCAGCAGTTTGACTCCCCTCTCCTACGAGCAGTACTTC	CASSLTPLSYEQYF	TRBV27	TRBJ2-7	.	.
TGTGCCAGCAGACCCCTGGGATATATGAACACTGAAGCTTTCTTT	CASRPLGYMNTEAFF	TRBV6-5	TRBJ1-1	.	.
TGTGCCAGCAGTTTATCCCGGTGGGGTGCGGTAGACTACGAGCAGTACTTC	CASSLSRWGAVDYEQYF	TRBV28	TRBJ2-7	few	.
TGTGCCAGCAGCCCGAGGACTAGCGGGAGACTGAACAATGAGCAGTTCTTC	CASSPRTSGRLNNEQFF	TRBV7-2	TRBJ2-1	many	TRBD2
TGTGCCAGCACAGGGACAGGGGGCTACGAGCAGTACTTC	CASTGTGGYEQYF	TRBV7-9	TRBJ2-7	.	TRBD1
TGTGCCACCAAGGTAGGGGAGACCCAGTACTTC	CATKVGETQYF	TRBV24-1	TRBJ2-5	.	.
TGTGCCAGCAGTACAGGTCATACGCAGTATTTT	CASSTGHTQYF	TRBV28	TRBJ2-3	.	.
TGTGCCAGCAGTTACTTCTCGGGATTCTACGAGCAGTACTTC	CASSYFSGFYEQYF	TRBV6-2/TRBV6-3	TRBJ2-7	.	.
TGCAGTGCTAGACAGGGCAACACTGAAGCTTTCTTT	CSARQGNTEAFF	TRBV20-1	TRBJ1-1	many	.
TGTGCCAGCAGTTTAACTGGGTCTGGGGCCAACGTCCTGACTTTC	CASSLTGSGANVLTF	TRBV12-3/TRBV12-4	TRBJ2-6	few	.
TGTGCCAGCAGTTATTCGGGGGCAGGGCCGTCGTACGAGCAGTACTTC	CASSYSGAGPSYEQYF	TRBV6-5	TRBJ2-7	.	.
TGTGCCAGCAGTCGCCCGGGTCGGCCTAGCGACGAGCAGTTCTTC	CASSRPGRPSDEQFF	TRBV12-3/TRBV12-4	TRBJ2-1	few	.
TGTGCCAGCAGCTCTGTGGACTTGGTCTACGAGCAGTACTTC	CASSSVDLVYEQYF	TRBV7-9	TRBJ2-7	few	.
TGTGCCAGCAGCTTAACGGGAGGAGATACGCAGTATTTT	CASSLTGGDTQYF	TRBV7-2	TRBJ2-3	.	TRBD2
TGTGCCAGCAGCGAGACGTCGATCACTTCAGTTTACAATCAGCCCCAGCATTTT	CASSETSITSVYNQPQHF	TRBV6-6	TRBJ1-5	.	.
TGTGCCAGCAGTCAGGGGCCCTCGGAGCGGAGAACTGGAACCGGGGAGCTGTTTTTT	CASSQGPSERRTGTGELFF	TRBV7-9	TRBJ2-2	.	.
TGTGCCAGCAAAGGGCAGGCTAACACCGGGGAGCTGTTTTTT	CASKGQANTGELFF	TRBV14	TRBJ2-2	many	.
TGCGCCAGCAGCCCCTGGACAGCCCCGAATGAAAAACTGTTTTTT	CASSPWTAPNEKLFF	TRBV5-1	TRBJ1-4	few	.
TGCGCCAGCAGCTTCGGGCAGGGAGCTTCTGGCTACACCTTC	CASSFGQGASGYTF	TRBV5-1	TRBJ1-2	.	.
TGTGCCAGCAGCCAAGCGGGAGCAGGTTCCTACGAGCAGTACTTC	CASSQAGAGSYEQYF	TRBV3-1	TRBJ2-7	few	.
TGTGCCAGCAGCTTAGGACAGGGACTGACAGATACGCAGTATTTT	CASSLGQGLTDTQYF	TRBV11-2	TRBJ2-3	many	.
TGTGCCACCAGTGAATCCCAGAGCCTCCTGGTCGACAATGAGCAGTTCTTC	CATSESQSLLVDNEQFF	TRBV24-1	TRBJ2-1	.	.
TGTGCCAGCAGTTTGAGTCAGGGTGGTACCGAGCAGTACTTC	CASSLSQGGTEQYF	TRBV28	TRBJ2-7	.	.
TGTGCCAGCAGTCGCGACAGAGATCCGCATTTT	CASSRDRDPHF	TRBV28	TRBJ1-5	.	.
TGCAGTGCCCCTTTCCCGGGACTAGCGGGAGGCTCCTACAATGAGCAGTTCTTC	CSAPFPGLAGGSYNEQFF	TRBV20-1	TRBJ2-1	few	TRBD2
TGCAGTGCTAGTTTAACGGGAGGGAGGGCCAAAAACATTCAGTACTTC	CSASLTGGRAKNIQYF	TRBV20-1	TRBJ2-4	.	TRBD2
TGTGCCAGCAGCTTGCCCCAGCTCGGGGGGGGGACTGAAGCTTTCTTT	CASSLPQLGGGTEAFF	TRBV11-2	TRBJ1-1	many	.
TGTGCCAGCAGCTTAGCGAACAGGCGGCTCACTGAAGCTTTCTTT	CASSLANRRLTEAFF	TRBV7-2	TRBJ1-1	.	.
TGTGCCAGCAGCACTGGGACAGGCAGTCGTACTAATGAAAAACTGTTTTTT	CASSTGTGSRTNEKLFF	TRBV7-2	TRBJ1-4	.	TRBD1
TGTGCCAGCAGCACCGAGAGAGGATTAACAGATACGCAGTATTTT	CASSTERGLTDTQYF	TRBV7-9	TRBJ2-3	.	.
TGTGCCAGCAGTGGAGAGAGTCCTTATGGCTACACCTTC	CASSGESPYGYTF	TRBV6-1	TRBJ1-2	.	.
TGTGCCAGCAGTTTGGGGCTCAGGGCGAACCTCTACGAGCAGTACTTC	CASSLGLRANLYEQYF	TRBV28	TRBJ2-7	many	.
TGTGCCAGCAGTGACTCGCTTCTAGCGGGGCAGAACACCGGGGAGCTGTTTTTT	CASSDSLLAGQNTGELFF	TRBV6-4	TRBJ2-2	.	TRBD2
TGTGCCAGCAGCCCAAGTTTCCCGGGACTAGCGGGCTTCACAGATACGCAGTATTTT	CASSPSFPGLAGFTDTQYF	TRBV13	TRBJ2-3	many	TRBD2
TGCAGCGTTGTTACAGGGGCAGAAAAACTGTTTTTT	CSVVTGAEKLFF	TRBV29-1	TRBJ1-4	many	TRBD1
TGCGCCAGCAGCCAGGGTAGCACAGCCAACCAAGAGACCCAGTACTTC	CASSQGSTANQETQYF	TRBV5-1	TRBJ2-5	.	.
TGCAGCGGAACAAAACGGGGTTCCTACGAGCAGTACTTC	CSGTKRGSYEQYF	TRBV29-1	TRBJ2-7	.	.
TGTGCCAGCAGTGGCCGGATGAACACTGAAGCTTTCTTT	CASSGRMNTEAFF	TRBV6-1	TRBJ1-1	.	.
TGTGCCAGCAGCGCGGACAGCGAAAAACTGTTTTTT	CASSADSEKLFF	TRBV9	TRBJ1-4	many	.
TGTGCCAGCAGCCCCCAGGGCAACTCCAAAAACATTCAGTACTTC	CASSPQGNSKNIQYF	TRBV12-3/TRBV12-4	TRBJ2-4	few	.
TGTGCCAGCTCACGATTCGAAGACCAACTGTTTTTT	CASSRFEDQLFF	TRBV18	TRBJ1-4	few	.